This T cell receptor beta chain is drawn from a study of cytomegalovirus exposure and HLA in healthy donors. V gave up 3 bases and J gave up 5 bases, with 14 bases separating them. CDR1 and CDR2 from the germline V gene are PRHDT and FYEKMQ (reference sequence). The CDR3 is made up of 15 amino acids. On this clone itself: Its antigen remains unidentified.

Notes on the study in general: Among the CMV-associated chains, a few were confirmed in vitro as specific for CMV antigens.

Amplification used 60 Vbeta primers and 13 Jbeta primers. The repertoire was sequenced with immunoSEQ multiplex PCR; TCRdb's copy has only in-frame clones and lacks some. The sample lists tens of thousands of clones, under 80% occurring once. The chain is built from TRBV13 and TRBJ2-1; tentatively, D is TRBD2 (5 bases). This sequence was found in a male donor in good health and CMV-seropositive. The material sequenced was PBMCs. In DNA form, the CDR3 reads TGTGCCAGCAGCTTCATTAGCGTGGGGAACAATGAGCAGTTCTTC. Protein sequence: CASSFISVGNNEQFF.